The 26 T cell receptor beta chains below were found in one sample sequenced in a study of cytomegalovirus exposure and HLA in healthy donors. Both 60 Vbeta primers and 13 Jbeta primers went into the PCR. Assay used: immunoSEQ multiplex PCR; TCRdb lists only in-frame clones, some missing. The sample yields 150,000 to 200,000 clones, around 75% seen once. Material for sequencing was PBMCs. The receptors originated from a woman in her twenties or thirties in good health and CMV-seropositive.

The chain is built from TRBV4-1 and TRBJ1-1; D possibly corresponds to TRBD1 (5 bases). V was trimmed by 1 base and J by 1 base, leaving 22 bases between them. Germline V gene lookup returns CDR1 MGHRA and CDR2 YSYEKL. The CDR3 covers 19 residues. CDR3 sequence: CASSQAVMTDPAGNTEAFF. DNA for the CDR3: TGCGCCAGCAGCCAAGCTGTAATGACAGACCCCGCCGGGAACACTGAAGCTTTCTTT.

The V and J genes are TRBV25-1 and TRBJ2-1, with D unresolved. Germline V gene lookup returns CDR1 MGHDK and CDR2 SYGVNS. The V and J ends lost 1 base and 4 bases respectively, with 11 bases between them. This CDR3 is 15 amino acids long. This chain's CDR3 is CASSESLARYNEQFF. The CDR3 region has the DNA TGTGCCAGCAGTGAATCGTTAGCTCGATACAATGAGCAGTTCTTC.

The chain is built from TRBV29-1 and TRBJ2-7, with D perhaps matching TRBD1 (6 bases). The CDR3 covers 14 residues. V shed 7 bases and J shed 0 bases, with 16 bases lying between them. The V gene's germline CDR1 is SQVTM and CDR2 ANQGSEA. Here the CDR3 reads CSAPDRIPSYEQYF. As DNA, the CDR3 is TGCAGCGCACCCGACAGGATCCCCTCCTACGAGCAGTACTTC.

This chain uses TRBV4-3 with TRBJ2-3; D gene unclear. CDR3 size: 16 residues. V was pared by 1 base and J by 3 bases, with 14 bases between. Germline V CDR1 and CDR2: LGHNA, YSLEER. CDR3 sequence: CASSQVFMRRTDTQYF. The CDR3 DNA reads TGCGCCAGCAGCCAAGTGTTCATGCGAAGAACAGATACGCAGTATTTT.

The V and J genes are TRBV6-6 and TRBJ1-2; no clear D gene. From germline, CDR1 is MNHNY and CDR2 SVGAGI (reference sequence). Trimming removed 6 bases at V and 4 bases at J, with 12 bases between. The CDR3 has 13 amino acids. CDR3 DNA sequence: TGTGCCAGCAGCACCGGTCAAAGCTATGGCTACACCTTC. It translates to CASSTGQSYGYTF.

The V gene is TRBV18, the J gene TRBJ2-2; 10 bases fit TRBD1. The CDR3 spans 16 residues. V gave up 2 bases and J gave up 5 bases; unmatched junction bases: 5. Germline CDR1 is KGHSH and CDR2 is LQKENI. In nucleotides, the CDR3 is TGTGCCAGCTCACCATTGACAGGGGGCGAAACCGGGGAGCTGTTTTTT. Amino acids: CASSPLTGGETGELFF.

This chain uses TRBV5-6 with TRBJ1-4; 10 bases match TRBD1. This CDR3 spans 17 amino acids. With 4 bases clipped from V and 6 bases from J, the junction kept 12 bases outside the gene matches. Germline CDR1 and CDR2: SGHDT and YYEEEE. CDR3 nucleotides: TGTGCCAGCAGCCCCCTAGGGACAGGGGATCCTGATGAAAAACTGTTTTTT. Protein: CASSPLGTGDPDEKLFF.

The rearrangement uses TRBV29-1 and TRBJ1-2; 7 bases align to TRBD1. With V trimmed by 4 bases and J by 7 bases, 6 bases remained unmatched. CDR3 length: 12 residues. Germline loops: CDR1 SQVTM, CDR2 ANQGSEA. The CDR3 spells CSVGEGARGYTF. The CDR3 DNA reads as TGCAGCGTTGGAGAGGGGGCGCGTGGCTACACCTTC. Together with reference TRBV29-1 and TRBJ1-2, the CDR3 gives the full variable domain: SAVISQKPSRDICQRGTSLTIQCQVDSQVTMMFWYRQQPGQSLTLIATANQGSEATYESGFVIDKFPISRPNLTFSTLTVSNMSPEDSSIYLCSVGEGARGYTFGSGTRLTVV.

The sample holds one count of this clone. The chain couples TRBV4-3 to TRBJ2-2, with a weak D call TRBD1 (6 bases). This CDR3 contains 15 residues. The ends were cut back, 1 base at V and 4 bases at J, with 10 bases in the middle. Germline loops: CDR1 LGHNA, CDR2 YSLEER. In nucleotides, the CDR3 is TGCGCCAGCAGCCAAGTTTCAGGGGCCACCGGGGAGCTGTTTTTT. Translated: CASSQVSGATGELFF.

The CDR3 reads CASRHQGAEAFF. In nucleotides, the CDR3 is TGTGCCAGCAGGCACCAGGGGGCTGAAGCTTTCTTT. V usage is TRBV6-5 and J usage is TRBJ1-1, with 7 bases identical to TRBD1. Germline lookup yields CDR1 MNHEY and CDR2 SVGAGI. CDR3 length: 12 amino acids. V lost 6 bases, J lost 6 bases, and 4 bases stayed unmatched.

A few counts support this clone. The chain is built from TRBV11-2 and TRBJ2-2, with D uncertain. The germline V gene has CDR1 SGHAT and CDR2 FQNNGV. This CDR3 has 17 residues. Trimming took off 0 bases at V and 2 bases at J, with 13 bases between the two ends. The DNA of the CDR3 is TGTGCCAGCAGCTTAGATCCCAGGTCCGTAAACACCGGGGAGCTGTTTTTT. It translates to CASSLDPRSVNTGELFF.

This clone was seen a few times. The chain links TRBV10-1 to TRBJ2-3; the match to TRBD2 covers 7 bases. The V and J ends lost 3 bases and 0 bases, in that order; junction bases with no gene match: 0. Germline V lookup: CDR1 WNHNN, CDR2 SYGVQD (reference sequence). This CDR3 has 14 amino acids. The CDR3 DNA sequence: TGCGCCAGCAGTGAAGCGGGGAGCACAGATACGCAGTATTTT. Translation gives CASSEAGSTDTQYF.

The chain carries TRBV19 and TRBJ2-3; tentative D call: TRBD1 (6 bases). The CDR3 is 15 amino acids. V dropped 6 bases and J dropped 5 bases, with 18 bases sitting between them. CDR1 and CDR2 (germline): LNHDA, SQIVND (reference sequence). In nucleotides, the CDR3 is TGTGCCAGTAGCGCCCGGGACACCCTTAGAGATACGCAGTATTTT. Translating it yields CASSARDTLRDTQYF.

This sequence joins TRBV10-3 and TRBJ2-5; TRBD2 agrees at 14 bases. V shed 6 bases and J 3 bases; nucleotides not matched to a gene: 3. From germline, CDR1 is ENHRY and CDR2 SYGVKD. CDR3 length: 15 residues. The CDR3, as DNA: TGTGCCATCAGCATGGGACTAGCGGGGGAAGAGACCCAGTACTTC. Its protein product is CAISMGLAGEETQYF.

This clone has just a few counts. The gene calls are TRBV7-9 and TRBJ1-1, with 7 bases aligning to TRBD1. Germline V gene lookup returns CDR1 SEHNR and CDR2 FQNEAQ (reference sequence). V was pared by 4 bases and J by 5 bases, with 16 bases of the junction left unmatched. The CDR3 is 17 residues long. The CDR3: CASSSDRAIWGRTEAFF. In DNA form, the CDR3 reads TGTGCCAGCAGCTCCGACAGGGCGATTTGGGGTCGTACTGAAGCTTTCTTT.

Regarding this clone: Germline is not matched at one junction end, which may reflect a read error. CDR3 coding DNA: TGTGCTAGCAGCTTGTCCACTTTCCAAGAGACCCAGTACTTC. Amino acids: CASSLSTFQETQYF. The chain has TRBV7-7 and TRBJ2-5; D remains unclear. The CDR3 has 14 residues. Germline-derived CDR1 and CDR2 are SSHAT and FNYEAQ (reference sequence).

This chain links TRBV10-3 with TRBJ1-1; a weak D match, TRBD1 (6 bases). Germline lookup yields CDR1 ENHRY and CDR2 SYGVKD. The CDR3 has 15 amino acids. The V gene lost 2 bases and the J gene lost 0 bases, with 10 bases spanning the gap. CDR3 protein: CAISEGTGLNTEAFF. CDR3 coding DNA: TGTGCCATCAGTGAGGGAACAGGGTTGAACACTGAAGCTTTCTTT.

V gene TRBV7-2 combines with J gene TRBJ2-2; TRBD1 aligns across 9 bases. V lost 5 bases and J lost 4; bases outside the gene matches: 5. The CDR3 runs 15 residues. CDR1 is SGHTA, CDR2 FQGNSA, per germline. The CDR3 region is CASSTRDRATGELFF. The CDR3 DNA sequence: TGTGCCAGCAGCACCCGGGACAGGGCCACCGGGGAGCTGTTTTTT.

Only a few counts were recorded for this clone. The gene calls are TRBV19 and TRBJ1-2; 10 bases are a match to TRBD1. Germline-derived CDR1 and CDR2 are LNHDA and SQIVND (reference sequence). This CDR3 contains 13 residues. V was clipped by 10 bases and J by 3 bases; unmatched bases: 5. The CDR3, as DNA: TGTGCCACGGGGACAGGGGAGCACTATGGCTACACCTTC. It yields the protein CATGTGEHYGYTF.

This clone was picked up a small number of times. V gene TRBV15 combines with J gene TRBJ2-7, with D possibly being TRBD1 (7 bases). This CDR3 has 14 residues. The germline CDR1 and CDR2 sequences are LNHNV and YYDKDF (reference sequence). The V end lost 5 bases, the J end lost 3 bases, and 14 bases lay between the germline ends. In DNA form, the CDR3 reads TGTGCCACCAGCCCGGGGGACAGCTTCTACGAGCAGTACTTC. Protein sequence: CATSPGDSFYEQYF.

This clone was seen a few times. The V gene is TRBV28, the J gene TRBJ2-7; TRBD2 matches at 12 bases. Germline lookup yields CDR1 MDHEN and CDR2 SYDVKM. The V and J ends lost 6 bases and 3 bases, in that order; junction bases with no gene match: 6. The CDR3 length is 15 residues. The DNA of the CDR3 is TGTGCCAGCAGCTCGACTAGCGGGGGACGCTACGAGCAGTACTTC. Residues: CASSSTSGGRYEQYF.

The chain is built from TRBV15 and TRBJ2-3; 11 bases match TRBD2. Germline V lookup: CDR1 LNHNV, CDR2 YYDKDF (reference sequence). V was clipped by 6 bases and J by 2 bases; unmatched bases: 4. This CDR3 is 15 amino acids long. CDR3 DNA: TGTGCCACCAGTGTAGCGGGAGGGAACACAGATACGCAGTATTTT. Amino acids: CATSVAGGNTDTQYF.

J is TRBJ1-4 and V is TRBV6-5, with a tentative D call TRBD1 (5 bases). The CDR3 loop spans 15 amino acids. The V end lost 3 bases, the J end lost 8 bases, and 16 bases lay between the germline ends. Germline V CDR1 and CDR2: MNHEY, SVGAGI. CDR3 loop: CASSYSAGNGEKLFF. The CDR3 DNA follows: TGTGCCAGCAGTTATTCTGCAGGGAATGGGGAAAAACTGTTTTTT.

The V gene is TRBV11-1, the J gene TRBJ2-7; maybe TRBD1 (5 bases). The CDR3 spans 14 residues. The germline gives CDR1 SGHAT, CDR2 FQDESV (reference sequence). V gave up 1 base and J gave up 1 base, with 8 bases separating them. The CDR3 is CASSLGRASYEQYF. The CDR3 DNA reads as TGTGCCAGCAGCTTAGGCAGGGCGTCCTACGAGCAGTACTTC.

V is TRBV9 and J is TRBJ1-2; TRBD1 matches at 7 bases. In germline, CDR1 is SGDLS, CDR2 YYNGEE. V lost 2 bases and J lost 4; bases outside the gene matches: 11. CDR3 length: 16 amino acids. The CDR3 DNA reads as TGTGCCAGCAGCGTGGGACAGCAGACTACTAGCTATGGCTACACCTTC. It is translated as CASSVGQQTTSYGYTF.

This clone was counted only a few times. In DNA, the CDR3 is TGTGCCAGCAGTCGGGGTCGGGGAAATCAGCCCCAGCATTTT. Protein sequence: CASSRGRGNQPQHF. The chain couples TRBV28 to TRBJ1-5; unclear D gene. The CDR3 contains 14 residues. Germline loops: CDR1 MDHEN, CDR2 SYDVKM. The ends were cut back, 5 bases at V and 4 bases at J, with 12 bases in the middle.